The sequence of this T cell receptor (beta chain) was determined in a study of early T cells in non-severe SARS-CoV-2 infection. Turning to the study itself: Sequencing used unsorted whole-blood bulk RNA, so chains lack pairing.

Trimming removed 1 base at V and 6 bases at J, with 31 bases between. The length of the CDR3 is 21 residues. Germline V CDR1 and CDR2: SSHAT, FNYEAQ (reference sequence). In TCRdb, the 5' RACE reads were re-called with MiXCR into one record per CDR3 protein. The sample has 98,000 or so distinct CDR3 sequences; approximately 11% are singletons. The TCR originated in an adult who was a healthcare worker with PCR-confirmed SARS-CoV-2 infection or an uninfected control (not recorded which). The chain carries TRBV7-7 and TRBJ1-5; D perhaps matches TRBD1 (6 bases). The sequenced sample consisted of whole blood. The CDR3 bases are TGTGCCAGCAGCTTAGTCGAGCGGGGCCGGGACAAGGCTTTAGGTACTCAGCCCCAGCATTTT. Amino acids: CASSLVERGRDKALGTQPQHF. Together with reference TRBV7-7 and TRBJ1-5, the CDR3 gives the full variable domain: GAGVSQSPRYKVTKRGQDVTLRCDPISSHATLYWYQQALGQGPEFLTYFNYEAQPDKSGLPSDRFSAERPEGSISTLTIQRTEQRDSAMYRCASSLVERGRDKALGTQPQHFGDGTRLSIL.